The T cell receptor beta chain under discussion was sequenced for a study of shared clonotypes between healthy human individuals. The count of this clone is one. From germline, CDR1 is MGHRA and CDR2 YSYEKL. The V and J ends lost 0 bases and 4 bases respectively, with 7 bases between them. The CDR3 sequence is 13 residues long. CD45RO-negative cells were positively selected for CCR7, leaving out terminally differentiated effector memory CD45RA+ cells. Measured with immunoSEQ multiplex PCR; TCRdb has only the in-frame clones, and not every one. The sample records some 740,000 clones, 90% to 95% being singletons.

This TCR was sampled from a man under 40 in good health. Sequenced input: naive CD8+ T cells sorted from blood. The chain has TRBV4-1 and TRBJ2-7; D gene uncertain. The CDR3: CASSQEFSYEQYF. The CDR3 DNA reads as TGCGCCAGCAGCCAAGAGTTCTCATACGAGCAGTACTTC.